Listed below are T cell receptor beta chains from one sample, sequenced in a study of T cells after yellow fever vaccination. One entry per CDR3 protein, called by TCRdb with MiXCR from the 5' RACE reads. The table lists 300,000 to 400,000 distinct CDR3 sequences, 6.2% of them singletons, with over 12% in the top ten. Source: PBMCs, taken 5 days after the yellow fever booster vaccination. The source is a man aged 25 to 40 who received the YFV17D yellow fever vaccine. Both conserved end residues are part of each CDR3. Fields, in order: D gene, J gene, clone size, V gene, CDR3 DNA, CDR3 protein. A D gene is named only where the DNA matches it firmly. The listing skips clone size in some rows; elsewhere it reads once, few, many or a size class.

>NA|TRBJ2-3|many|TRBV5-1
TGCGCCAGCAGCTTGGGAACCCTAGCGAGCACAGATACGCAGTATTTT
CASSLGTLASTDTQYF
>NA|TRBJ2-3|NA|TRBV5-1
TGCGCCAGCAGGGTAGGCGGCCCCACAGATACGCAGTATTTT
CASRVGGPTDTQYF
>NA|TRBJ1-1|many|TRBV20-1
TGCAGTGCTAGAGATGTGTGGGGGCGCGGCATGAACACTGAAGCTTTCTTT
CSARDVWGRGMNTEAFF
>NA|TRBJ2-3|NA|TRBV15
TGTGCCACCAGCAGAGATTTGGATGTCACAGATACGCAGTATTTT
CATSRDLDVTDTQYF
>TRBD1|TRBJ1-3|NA|TRBV5-6
TGTGCCAGCAGCTGGGGGACAGTCGGGAGCGGCACCATATATTTT
CASSWGTVGSGTIYF
>NA|TRBJ2-7|many|TRBV28
TGTGCCAGCAGTTTACGCCTCCTCCCAAAGACCCCTGGGGCCTACGAGCAGTACTTC
CASSLRLLPKTPGAYEQYF
>TRBD2|TRBJ2-5|many|TRBV6-1
TGTGCCAGCAGTGGGACTAGCGGGAGGTCAGAGACCCAGTACTTC
CASSGTSGRSETQYF
>NA|TRBJ2-7|NA|TRBV5-1
TGCGCCAGCTCTCCCGGTGGGGGAATAGGTTACGAGCAGTACTTC
CASSPGGGIGYEQYF
>NA|TRBJ2-3|many|TRBV12-3/TRBV12-4
TGTGCCAGCAGTTTAGGTGGCAGAGACACAGATACGCAGTATTTT
CASSLGGRDTDTQYF
>NA|TRBJ2-1|NA|TRBV9
TGTGCCAGCAGAGGAGACAATGAGCAGTTCTTC
CASRGDNEQFF
>NA|TRBJ1-2|NA|TRBV12-3/TRBV12-4
TGTGCCAGCAGTTTTGGCACCTATGGCCACACCTTC
CASSFGTYGHTF
>NA|TRBJ1-6|many|TRBV20-1
TGCAGTGCTAGCTCCGAGACAGGATCACCCCTCCACTTT
CSASSETGSPLHF
>TRBD2|TRBJ2-1|many|TRBV7-9
TGTGCCAGCAGCCCACCGGGACTAAAGTACAATGAGCAGTTCTTC
CASSPPGLKYNEQFF
>TRBD1|TRBJ2-5|many|TRBV27
TGTGCCAGCACCACAGGGGGTGAGACCCAGTACTTC
CASTTGGETQYF
>NA|TRBJ2-7|few|TRBV6-1
TGTGCCAGCAGCCCGATAGCGGCGAACCGTTACGAGCAGTACTTC
CASSPIAANRYEQYF
>NA|TRBJ2-7|NA|TRBV28
TGTGCCAGCAGTTCCCCCGGGATAAGCTCCTACGAGCAGTACTTC
CASSSPGISSYEQYF
>TRBD2|TRBJ2-7|NA|TRBV5-4
TGTGCCAGCAGCTTCGGATCAGGGAGGGACTACGAGCAGTACTTC
CASSFGSGRDYEQYF
>NA|TRBJ2-1|NA|TRBV18
TGTGCCAGCTCACCACCGGAAGCAGGGTTTACCCCCCCTGAGCAGTTCTTC
CASSPPEAGFTPPEQFF
>TRBD2|TRBJ2-4|few|TRBV29-1
TGCAGCGTGCGCGGCGGGAGTGCCCTAGCCAAAAACATTCAGTACTTC
CSVRGGSALAKNIQYF
>NA|TRBJ1-5|many|TRBV1
TGCACCAGCAGCCTTGACGGGTCTAGCAATCAGCCCCAGCATTTT
CTSSLDGSSNQPQHF
>TRBD2|TRBJ2-3|many|TRBV12-3/TRBV12-4
TGTGCCAGCAGGCTTCTAGCGGGAGGGACAGATACGCAGTATTTT
CASRLLAGGTDTQYF
>NA|TRBJ1-4|few|TRBV20-1
TGCAGTGCGGGGCTGTCAACTAATGAAAAACTGTTTTTT
CSAGLSTNEKLFF
>NA|TRBJ2-3|many|TRBV29-1
TGCAGCGCCACAGGGTCCGGCACAGATACGCAGTATTTT
CSATGSGTDTQYF
>NA|TRBJ2-7|NA|TRBV25-1
TGTGCCAGCAGCTCCGGCAGGGCTCCAAACTACGAGCAGTACTTC
CASSSGRAPNYEQYF
>NA|TRBJ2-7|many|TRBV7-2
TGTGCCAGCAGCTTCAGGGCGGTATCCTACGAGCAGTACTTC
CASSFRAVSYEQYF
>NA|TRBJ1-1|many|TRBV7-9
TGTGCCAGCAGCTTGGGCAGGGCAGGCGCTTTCTTT
CASSLGRAGAFF
>NA|TRBJ1-1|NA|TRBV7-6
TGTGCCAGCAGCTTAGTTTCTGTAGGCACTGAAGCTTTCTTT
CASSLVSVGTEAFF
>NA|TRBJ2-2|NA|TRBV10-3
TGTGCCATCACCAGACAGGTTAACACCGGGGAGCTGTTTTTT
CAITRQVNTGELFF
>NA|TRBJ2-7|NA|TRBV5-1
TGCGCCAGCAGCTTGGTTCTCGACAGAGTCCACGAGCAGTACTTC
CASSLVLDRVHEQYF
>NA|TRBJ2-1|few|TRBV6-1
TGTGCCAGCAGTGCCGCGGGCGGGTATGAGCAGTTCTTC
CASSAAGGYEQFF
>NA|TRBJ2-2|NA|TRBV7-2
TGTGCCAGCAGTTCTCAGCCTGGTGCTGTCGGGGAGCTGTTTTTT
CASSSQPGAVGELFF
>NA|TRBJ2-7|many|TRBV14
TGTGCCAGCAGCCCAATCGGCGGACTGCCGTACTTC
CASSPIGGLPYF
>NA|TRBJ2-1|NA|TRBV24-1
TGTGCCACCAGGGATCTCAGGGACGCCTACAATGAGCAGTTCTTC
CATRDLRDAYNEQFF
>TRBD2|TRBJ2-1|few|TRBV29-1
TGCAGCGTTGAGAGTAGCGGGGCCTTAGGATACTACAATGAGCAGTTCTTC
CSVESSGALGYYNEQFF
>NA|TRBJ2-7|many|TRBV6-2/TRBV6-3
TGTGCCAGCAGGAGCATCGGGCCCCACGGATCCTACGAGCAGTACTTC
CASRSIGPHGSYEQYF
>NA|TRBJ2-7|few|TRBV5-1
TGCGCCAGCAGCTTTGGGGGGCCCGGGGGAAACTCCTACGAGCAGTACTTC
CASSFGGPGGNSYEQYF
>TRBD1|TRBJ1-5|NA|TRBV27
TGTGCCAGCAGTTTAATCCAGGGGGAACAGCCCCAGCATTTT
CASSLIQGEQPQHF
>TRBD2|TRBJ2-2|few|TRBV11-2
TGTGCCAGCAGTGCAACCGAACTAGCGGGAGCTAACACCGGGGAGCTGTTTTTT
CASSATELAGANTGELFF
>TRBD2|TRBJ2-5|many|TRBV5-5
TGTGCCAGCAGCTGGGGACTAGAGGGATCGGAGACCCAGTACTTC
CASSWGLEGSETQYF
>NA|TRBJ2-1|many|TRBV20-1
TGCAGTGCTAGAGACGGGAGCTCCTACAATGAGCAGTTCTTC
CSARDGSSYNEQFF
>NA|TRBJ2-1|many|TRBV6-2/TRBV6-3
TGTGCCAGCAGTTACCCGAATCCCGATCCGGTCTTC
CASSYPNPDPVF
>NA|TRBJ2-5|few|TRBV20-1
TGCAGTGCTAGTGGGCGGGGCCATCAAGAGACCCAGTACTTC
CSASGRGHQETQYF
>TRBD1|TRBJ1-1|many|TRBV2
TGTGCCACCGCGCTACCACAGGGGGGGACTGAAGCTTTCTTT
CATALPQGGTEAFF
>NA|TRBJ1-1|few|TRBV18
TGTGCCAGCTCACCAGGCAGGGAATCTGAAGCTTTCTTT
CASSPGRESEAFF
>NA|TRBJ2-7|few|TRBV4-2
TGTGCCAGCAGCCAGCCGCCGGACGAGCAGTACTTC
CASSQPPDEQYF
>NA|TRBJ1-4|many|TRBV7-3
TGTGCCAGCAGCTTATTGGGACTCGCGGGTGAAAAACTGTTTTTT
CASSLLGLAGEKLFF
>NA|TRBJ2-3|NA|TRBV5-4
TGTGCCAGCAGCTTTAAAACTCCAGATACGCAGTATTTT
CASSFKTPDTQYF